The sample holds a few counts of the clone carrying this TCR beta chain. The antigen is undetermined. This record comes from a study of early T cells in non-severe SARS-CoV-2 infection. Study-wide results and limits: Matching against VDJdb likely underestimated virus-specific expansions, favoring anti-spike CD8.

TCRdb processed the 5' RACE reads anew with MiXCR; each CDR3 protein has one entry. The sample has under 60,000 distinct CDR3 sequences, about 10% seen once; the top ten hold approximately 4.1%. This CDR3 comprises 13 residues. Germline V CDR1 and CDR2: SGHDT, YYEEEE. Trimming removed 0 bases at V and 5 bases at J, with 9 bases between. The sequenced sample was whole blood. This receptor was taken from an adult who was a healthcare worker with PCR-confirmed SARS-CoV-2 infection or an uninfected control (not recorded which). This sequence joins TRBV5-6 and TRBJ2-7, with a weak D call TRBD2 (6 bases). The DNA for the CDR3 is TGTGCCAGCAGCTTGGTGGAGGGTCACGAGCAGTACTTC. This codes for CASSLVEGHEQYF.